Shown below are 14 T cell receptor beta chains from a single sample sequenced in a study of T cell responses to AZD1222 COVID-19 vaccine. Repertoires were generated with immunoSEQ multiplex PCR, while TCRdb's copy carries only in-frame clones and drops some. Seen here are approximately 80,000 clones, approximately 80% observed once, and the top ten hold 22%. Specimen: peripheral blood, collected on day 0 of AZD1222 vaccination. These TCRs come from an adult in good health.

The genes are TRBV7-9 and TRBJ2-6; 7 bases match TRBD1. V gave up 5 bases and J gave up 4 bases; unmatched junction bases: 5. This CDR3 is built from 15 residues. The germline V gene encodes CDR1 SEHNR and CDR2 FQNEAQ (reference sequence). The CDR3 DNA reads TGTGCCAGCAGCCCCGACAGGGCCGGGGCCAACGTCCTGACTTTC. Translated, it gives CASSPDRAGANVLTF.

V is TRBV5-4 and J is TRBJ1-6; TRBD1 is a possible D gene (6 bases). The length of the CDR3 is 20 residues. Germline lookup yields CDR1 SGHNT and CDR2 YYREEE (reference sequence). The V and J ends lost 4 bases and 3 bases respectively, with 26 bases between them. Here the CDR3 reads CASSTKTTGFATFYNSPLHF. The CDR3 DNA is TGTGCCAGCAGCACAAAAACCACAGGGTTTGCGACGTTCTATAATTCACCCCTCCACTTT.

The V gene is TRBV15, the J gene TRBJ1-2; D uncertain. The V gene's germline CDR1 is LNHNV and CDR2 YYDKDF (reference sequence). Trimming removed 0 bases from V and 8 bases from J, with 13 bases in between. This CDR3 has 14 amino acids. The CDR3 spells CATSRDPKTGGYTF. For the CDR3, the DNA is TGTGCCACCAGCAGAGACCCTAAGACGGGGGGCTACACCTTC.

This chain links TRBV6-5 with TRBJ1-1, with no clear D. CDR3 length: 13 residues. CDR1 MNHEY and CDR2 SVGAGI come from the germline V gene. Trimming took off 7 bases at V and 4 bases at J, with 13 bases between the two ends. CDR3 DNA sequence: TGTGCCAGCACCCTGACGAAATTCACTGAAGCTTTCTTT. This gives the protein CASTLTKFTEAFF.

This clone counts as medium-sized. Other DNA sequences within the sample encode an identical CDR3. This chain uses TRBV7-9 with TRBJ2-1, with 9 nucleotides matching TRBD2. This CDR3 is built from 14 residues. V lost 8 bases, J lost 7 bases, and 9 bases stayed unmatched. CDR1 SEHNR and CDR2 FQNEAQ come from the germline V gene (reference sequence). CDR3 DNA: TGTGCCAGCTGGGGGGCGGGAGGGGGGAATGAGCAGTTCTTC. Its protein is CASWGAGGGNEQFF.

This chain uses TRBV2 with TRBJ2-3; no clear D gene. V lost 0 bases and J 3 bases, leaving 10 bases between the germline ends. The germline V gene has CDR1 SNHLY and CDR2 FYNNEI. This CDR3 comprises 15 residues. In DNA, the CDR3 is TGTGCCAGCAGTGAAGCGGAACAGACGACAGATACGCAGTATTTT. It specifies CASSEAEQTTDTQYF.

The chain couples TRBV10-1 to TRBJ2-1; 9 nucleotides match TRBD1. Trimming cost V 6 bases and J 5 bases; bases outside gene matches: 8. Germline CDR1 reads WNHNN; CDR2 reads SYGVQD (reference sequence). CDR3 length: 15 residues. The CDR3 DNA sequence: TGCGCCAGCAGCGAAACAGGGGGCGCGAACAATGAGCAGTTCTTC. This translates into CASSETGGANNEQFF.

The J gene is TRBJ2-7, the V gene TRBV27; D not resolved. Germline CDR1 is MNHEY and CDR2 is SMNVEV (reference sequence). The CDR3 consists of 12 residues. The V end lost 5 bases, the J end lost 7 bases, and 12 bases lay between the germline ends. This chain's CDR3 is CASSPSYGEQYF. CDR3 in DNA: TGTGCCAGCAGTCCCTCTTATGGGGAGCAGTACTTC.

The CDR3 loop is CASSLQGHTHTDTQYF. The CDR3 coding sequence is TGCGCCAGCAGCTTGCAGGGTCACACACACACAGATACGCAGTATTTT. This chain connects TRBV5-1 to TRBJ2-3, with D tentatively TRBD1 (5 bases). Trimming cost V 1 base and J 2 bases, with 14 bases left between them. The CDR3 has 16 amino acids. The germline gives CDR1 SGHRS, CDR2 YFSETQ. Variable domain in full (rest from reference TRBV5-1 and TRBJ2-3): KAGVTQTPRYLIKTRGQQVTLSCSPISGHRSVSWYQQTPGQGLQFLFEYFSETQRNKGNFPGRFSGRQFSNSRSEMNVSTLELGDSALYLCASSLQGHTHTDTQYFGPGTRLTVL.

The V call is TRBV4-2, the J call TRBJ2-1; the match to TRBD2 covers 12 bases. CDR1 is LGHNA and CDR2 is YNFKEQ in the germline V gene. V trimming: 4 bases; J trimming: 7 bases; junction bases outside the gene matches: 8. CDR3 size: 16 residues. Here the CDR3 reads CASSPRLAGVRNEQFF. The CDR3 nucleotides read TGTGCCAGCAGCCCTCGACTAGCGGGAGTTCGTAATGAGCAGTTCTTC.

The chain is built from TRBV6-5 and TRBJ1-1; possibly TRBD1 for D (6 bases). CDR3 length equals 13 residues. V dropped 7 bases and J dropped 1 base, with 10 bases sitting between them. In germline, CDR1 is MNHEY, CDR2 SVGAGI. This CDR3 reads CASTGQKNTEAFF. Here the CDR3 DNA reads TGTGCCAGCACTGGACAGAAGAACACTGAAGCTTTCTTT.

V and J are TRBV3-1 (or the pseudogene TRBV3-2) and TRBJ2-7; D is unclear. V was shortened by 1 base and J by 12 bases, with 16 bases between the two germline ends. The CDR3 has 13 residues. Per germline, CDR1 LGHDT and CDR2 YNNKEL (reference sequence). The CDR3 DNA is TGTGCCAGCAGCCAAGGAGAAAAGGGTCGGGTGTACTTC. Its protein product is CASSQGEKGRVYF.

This rearrangement joins TRBV10-1 to TRBJ2-2, with TRBD2 as a possible D gene (5 bases). The V end was cut by 7 bases, the J end by 5 bases, with 8 bases between. The length of the CDR3 is 12 residues. CDR1 and CDR2 (germline): WNHNN, SYGVQD (reference sequence). Here the CDR3 DNA reads TGCGCCAGCAACGGCGGGACCGGGGAGCTGTTTTTT. It yields the protein CASNGGTGELFF.

DNA for the CDR3: TGCGCCAGCAGCTTGGCTCGGGGACCCTCGCATGGCTACACCTTC. It yields the protein CASSLARGPSHGYTF. This sequence joins TRBV5-1 and TRBJ1-2; D perhaps matches TRBD1 (5 bases). The CDR3 spans 15 residues. V lost 0 bases and J 6 bases, leaving 15 bases between the germline ends. Germline lookup yields CDR1 SGHRS and CDR2 YFSETQ.